These 16 T cell receptor beta chains originate from one sample sequenced in a study of T and B cells in COVID-19 patients (dated by TCRdb to the early 2020s). TRB repertoires were amplified using about 240-550 ng of genomic DNA isolated from blood. The instrument given in TCRdb is Illumina MiSeq. TRB rearrangements were amplified by multiplex PCR with BIOMED2 TRB-A/B primer pools. TCRdb reanalyzed the raw reads on its own, using fastp at Q25 for trimming and MiXCR for clone calling, and kept in-frame beta chains. Rows are unified per CDR3 protein, each entry keeping the most common DNA and genes. This sample comprises some 8,000 distinct CDR3 sequences, 40% to 45% of them detected only once. The ten largest make up 3% to 3.5% of the sample. The specimen was blood. Source of these receptors: a human donor who had recovered from COVID-19.

DNA of the CDR3: TGTGCCAGCGGAGAGGGAAGCACAGATACGCAGTATTTT. Encoded protein: CASGEGSTDTQYF. The chain combines TRBV6-4 with TRBJ2-3; D may be TRBD2 (5 bases). V was trimmed by 8 bases and J by 0 bases, leaving 9 bases between them. The V gene's germline CDR1 is MRHNA and CDR2 SNTAGT. This CDR3 has 13 amino acids.

This clonotype came up a few times. The chain joins TRBV27 to TRBJ1-6, with TRBD1 as a possible D gene (6 bases). The V end lost 2 bases, the J end lost 13 bases, and 9 bases lay between the germline ends. Germline V gene lookup returns CDR1 MNHEY and CDR2 SMNVEV (reference sequence). This CDR3 is 12 amino acids long. The CDR3 DNA follows: TGTGCCAGCAGTTTAACAGGGTCGCCCCTCCACTTT. This sequence encodes CASSLTGSPLHF.

This clonotype is large within its sample. CDR3 DNA sequence: TGCAGCGTTGATGGTCAGGGCTATGAGCAGTTCTTC. Its translation is CSVDGQGYEQFF. The chain recombines TRBV29-1 with TRBJ2-1; a weak D match, TRBD1 (5 bases). This CDR3 comprises 12 residues. V lost 3 bases, J lost 8 bases, and 11 bases lay in between. Looked up from germline, CDR1 is SQVTM and CDR2 is ANQGSEA.

The chain couples TRBV5-6 to TRBJ1-5; no reliable D call. The germline CDR1 and CDR2 sequences are SGHDT and YYEEEE. V was clipped by 0 bases and J by 0 bases, with 7 bases between them. The CDR3 covers 15 residues. This CDR3 reads CASSLGLYSNQPQHF. CDR3 bases: TGTGCCAGCAGCTTGGGGCTGTATAGCAATCAGCCCCAGCATTTT.

This clonotype was counted between two and nine times. The V gene is TRBV6-4, the J gene TRBJ2-1; 11 bases match TRBD2. CDR1 and CDR2 from the germline V gene are MRHNA and SNTAGT. This CDR3 is 15 amino acids long. Trimming took 0 bases from V and 12 from J; bases not matched to a gene: 7. The CDR3 DNA is TGTGCCAGCAGTGACTCCCTAGCGGGGGGCGAGGCGCAGTTCTTC. It is translated as CASSDSLAGGEAQFF.

J is TRBJ2-1 and V is TRBV27; 9 positions match TRBD2. In germline, CDR1 is MNHEY, CDR2 SMNVEV (reference sequence). The V and J ends lost 7 bases and 4 bases, in that order; junction bases with no gene match: 11. The CDR3 covers 16 residues. This chain's CDR3 is CASKDLSGGPYNEQFF. The CDR3 DNA reads TGTGCCAGCAAGGACTTGAGCGGGGGGCCATACAATGAGCAGTTCTTC.

By share, this clonotype ranks as medium-sized (0.01 to 0.1%). This chain joins TRBV29-1 and TRBJ2-5, with D possibly matching TRBD1 (6 bases). CDR1 and CDR2 (germline): SQVTM, ANQGSEA. Trimming removed 6 bases from V and 5 bases from J, with 16 bases in between. The CDR3 runs 13 residues. CDR3 sequence reads: CSVEQGIRETQYF. Here the CDR3 DNA reads TGCAGCGTAGAACAGGGAATTCGGGAGACCCAGTACTTC.

This clonotype was counted a few times. The chain combines TRBV5-5 with TRBJ2-3; a weak D match, TRBD1 (5 bases). Germline-derived CDR1 and CDR2 are SGHKS and YYEKEE (reference sequence). Trimming took 0 bases from V and 0 from J, leaving 8 bases between them. The CDR3 consists of 15 residues. The CDR3 region has the DNA TGTGCCAGCAGCTTGGGCAGGGCCAGCACAGATACGCAGTATTTT. Residues: CASSLGRASTDTQYF.

This clonotype ranks as medium-sized. This sequence joins TRBV11-3 and TRBJ2-3; 8 bases line up with TRBD1. The V gene's germline CDR1 is SGHNT and CDR2 YENEEA. V was pared by 5 bases and J by 4 bases, with 8 bases of the junction left unmatched. This CDR3 comprises 15 residues. DNA of the CDR3: TGTGCCAGCAGCGCGTTGACAGGGGCCCCAGATACGCAGTATTTT. Translating gives CASSALTGAPDTQYF.

The chain recombines TRBV6-2 or TRBV6-3 with TRBJ2-7, with TRBD1 matching 10 bases. The CDR3 totals 14 residues. The V segment lost 5 bases and the J segment 2 bases; nucleotides outside the gene matches: 3. Germline V lookup: CDR1 MNHEY, CDR2 SVGEGT. CDR3 in DNA: TGTGCCAGCAGTGGGACAGGGGTTACCTACGAGCAGTACGTC. Translation: CASSGTGVTYEQYV.

This clonotype is labeled as medium-sized. This rearrangement joins TRBV6-6 to TRBJ2-2; a weak D match, TRBD2 (5 bases). CDR1 and CDR2 from the germline V gene are MNHNY and SVGAGI (reference sequence). The V gene lost 10 bases and the J gene lost 1 base, with 7 bases spanning the gap. The CDR3 is made up of 12 amino acids. The CDR3 nucleotides read TGTGCCACAGAGGGGAACACCGGGGAGCTGTTTTTT. The encoded protein is CATEGNTGELFF.

This clonotype was picked up a small number of times. The chain recombines TRBV19 with TRBJ2-7; D is ambiguous. V was clipped by 3 bases and J by 7 bases, with 10 bases between them. Germline V CDR1 and CDR2: LNHDA, SQIVND (reference sequence). The length of the CDR3 is 12 residues. This CDR3 is CASSILNQEQYF. CDR3 coding DNA: TGTGCCAGTAGTATTCTCAACCAGGAGCAGTACTTC. Filled out from reference TRBV19 and TRBJ2-7, the complete variable domain reads DGGITQSPKYLFRKEGQNVTLSCEQNLNHDAMYWYRQDPGQGLRLIYYSQIVNDFQKGDIAEGYSVSREKKESFPLTVTSAQKNPTAFYLCASSILNQEQYFGPGTRLTVT.

This clonotype is categorized as medium-sized (0.01 to 0.1%). The chain combines TRBV19 with TRBJ2-3, with TRBD2 matching over 8 bases. This CDR3 is built from 14 residues. From germline, CDR1 is LNHDA and CDR2 SQIVND (reference sequence). With 7 bases clipped from V and 2 bases from J, the junction kept 5 bases outside the gene matches. CDR3: CASKAGAPTDTQYF. CDR3 coding DNA: TGTGCCAGTAAAGCGGGGGCCCCCACAGATACGCAGTATTTT.

The rearrangement links TRBV5-1 to TRBJ2-5; the match to TRBD1 covers 8 bases. The junction had 11 bases not matched to a gene; V was cut back by 3 bases and J by 7 bases. Germline-derived CDR1 and CDR2 are SGHRS and YFSETQ. The CDR3 consists of 15 residues. The CDR3 spells CASSYMTGVIGTQYF. For the CDR3, the DNA is TGCGCCAGCAGCTACATGACAGGGGTGATAGGGACCCAGTACTTC.

This clonotype occurred once. A much larger clone lies a single base off, so this may be a read error. This chain connects TRBV11-1 to TRBJ2-5, with D unresolved. V dropped 3 bases and J dropped 6 bases, with 5 bases sitting between them. Germline CDR1 is SGHAT and CDR2 is FQDESV (reference sequence). There are 11 residues in the CDR3. CDR3 DNA: TGTGCCAGCAGCTTCGAGAAGACCCAGTACTTC. It translates to CASSFEKTQYF.

In this sample, this clonotype turned up a few times. J is TRBJ2-6 and V is TRBV11-3; D gene uncertain. The CDR3 contains 15 residues. The germline V gene has CDR1 SGHNT and CDR2 YENEEA. Trimming removed 1 base at V and 9 bases at J, with 13 bases between. This CDR3 reads CASSLARGNHNVLTF. CDR3 DNA: TGTGCCAGCAGCTTAGCGCGTGGGAACCACAACGTCCTGACTTTC. The variable domain in full, with the rest retrieved from reference TRBV11-3 and TRBJ2-6, is EAGVVQSPRYKIIEKKQPVAFWCNPISGHNTLYWYLQNLGQGPELLIRYENEEAVDDSQLPKDRFSAERLKGVDSTLKIQPAELGDSAVYLCASSLARGNHNVLTFGAGSRLTVL.